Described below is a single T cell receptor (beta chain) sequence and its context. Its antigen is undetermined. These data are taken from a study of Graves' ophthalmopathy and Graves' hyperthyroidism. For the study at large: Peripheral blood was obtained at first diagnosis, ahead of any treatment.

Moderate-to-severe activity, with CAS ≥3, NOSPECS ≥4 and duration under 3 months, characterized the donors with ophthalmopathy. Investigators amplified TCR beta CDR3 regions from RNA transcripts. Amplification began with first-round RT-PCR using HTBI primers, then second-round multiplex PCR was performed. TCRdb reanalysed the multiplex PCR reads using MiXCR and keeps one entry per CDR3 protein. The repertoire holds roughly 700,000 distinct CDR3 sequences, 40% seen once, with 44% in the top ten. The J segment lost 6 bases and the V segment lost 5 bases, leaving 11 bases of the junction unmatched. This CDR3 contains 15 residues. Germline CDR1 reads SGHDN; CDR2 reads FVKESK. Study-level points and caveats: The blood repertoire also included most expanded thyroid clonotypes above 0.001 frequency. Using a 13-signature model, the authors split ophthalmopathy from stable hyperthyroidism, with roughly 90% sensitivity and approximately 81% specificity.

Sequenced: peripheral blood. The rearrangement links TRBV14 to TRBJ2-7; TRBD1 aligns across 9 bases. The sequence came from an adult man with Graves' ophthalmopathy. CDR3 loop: CASSSRPGQGFEQYF. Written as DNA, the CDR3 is TGTGCCAGCAGCTCGCGTCCGGGACAGGGCTTCGAGCAGTACTTC.